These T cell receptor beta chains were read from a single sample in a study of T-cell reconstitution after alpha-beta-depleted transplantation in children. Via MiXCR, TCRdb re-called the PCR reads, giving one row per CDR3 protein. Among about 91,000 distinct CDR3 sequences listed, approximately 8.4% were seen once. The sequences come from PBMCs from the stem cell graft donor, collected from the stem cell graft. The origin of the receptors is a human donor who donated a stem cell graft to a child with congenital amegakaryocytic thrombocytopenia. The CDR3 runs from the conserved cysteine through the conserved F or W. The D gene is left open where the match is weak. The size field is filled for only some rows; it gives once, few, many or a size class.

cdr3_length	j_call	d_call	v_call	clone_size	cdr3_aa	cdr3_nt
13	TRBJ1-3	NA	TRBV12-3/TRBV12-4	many	CASQPLGGDTIYF	TGTGCCAGTCAACCCCTCGGGGGGGACACCATATATTTT
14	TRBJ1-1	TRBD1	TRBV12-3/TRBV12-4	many	CASSSQTGVTEAFF	TGTGCCAGCAGTTCTCAGACAGGGGTCACTGAAGCTTTCTTT
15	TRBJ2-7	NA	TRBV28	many	CASSSRVGGSYEQYF	TGTGCCAGCAGTTCTCGGGTTGGGGGCTCCTACGAGCAGTACTTC
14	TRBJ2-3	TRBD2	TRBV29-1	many	CSVEAGASTDTQYF	TGCAGCGTTGAGGCGGGAGCTAGCACAGATACGCAGTATTTT
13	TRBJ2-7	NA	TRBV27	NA	CASRKDRPSEQYF	TGTGCCAGCAGGAAAGACAGGCCCAGCGAGCAGTACTTC
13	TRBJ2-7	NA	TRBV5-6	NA	CAISFASLYEQYF	TGTGCCATCAGCTTCGCCAGCCTCTACGAGCAGTACTTC
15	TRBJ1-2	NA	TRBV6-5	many	CASSSPRGANYGYTF	TGTGCCAGCAGTTCTCCTCGGGGCGCGAACTATGGCTACACCTTC
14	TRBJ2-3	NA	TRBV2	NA	CASRKAGSTDTQYF	TGTGCCAGCAGGAAGGCGGGAAGCACAGATACGCAGTATTTT
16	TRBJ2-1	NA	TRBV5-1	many	CASSPGGLISYNEQFF	TGCGCCAGCAGCCCCGGGGGGCTAATTTCCTACAATGAGCAGTTCTTC
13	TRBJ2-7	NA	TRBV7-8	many	CASSFGGQREQYF	TGTGCCAGCAGCTTTGGGGGGCAACGCGAGCAGTACTTC
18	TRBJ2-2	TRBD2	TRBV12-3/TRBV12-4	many	CASSRRGLAGGGTGELFF	TGTGCCAGCAGTCGAAGGGGACTAGCGGGAGGGGGCACCGGGGAGCTGTTTTTT
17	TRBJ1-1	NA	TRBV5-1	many	CASSHQGGGRVNTEAFF	TGCGCCAGCAGTCATCAGGGAGGGGGTCGGGTGAACACTGAAGCTTTCTTT
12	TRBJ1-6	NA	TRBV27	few	CASRLRDSPLHF	TGTGCCAGCAGACTTCGGGATTCACCCCTCCACTTT
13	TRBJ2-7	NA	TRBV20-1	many	CSASEAGVHEQYF	TGCAGTGCTAGCGAGGCAGGGGTCCACGAGCAGTACTTC
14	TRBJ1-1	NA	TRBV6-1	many	CASRIEDMNTEAFF	TGTGCCAGCAGAATAGAGGATATGAACACTGAAGCTTTCTTT
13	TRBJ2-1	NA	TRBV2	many	CASRPDKYNEQFF	TGTGCCAGCAGGCCCGACAAATACAATGAGCAGTTCTTC
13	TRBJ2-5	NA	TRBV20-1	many	CSASGGTQETQYF	TGCAGTGCTAGCGGGGGGACACAAGAGACCCAGTACTTC
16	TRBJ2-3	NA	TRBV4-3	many	CASSRGVKGSTDTQYF	TGCGCCAGCAGCCGAGGGGTGAAGGGGAGCACAGATACGCAGTATTTT
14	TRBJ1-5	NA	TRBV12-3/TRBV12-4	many	CASSSLGSNQPQHF	TGTGCCAGCAGCTCGCTCGGGAGCAATCAGCCCCAGCATTTT
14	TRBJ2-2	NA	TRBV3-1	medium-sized	CASSQRKGGGELFF	TGTGCCAGCAGCCAACGTAAGGGTGGAGGGGAGCTGTTTTTT
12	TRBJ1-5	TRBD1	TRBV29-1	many	CSVSAGGQPQHF	TGCAGCGTTTCCGCAGGGGGTCAGCCCCAGCATTTT
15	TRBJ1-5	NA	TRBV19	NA	CASSIGGTVNQPQHF	TGTGCCAGTAGTATAGGTGGAACAGTCAATCAGCCCCAGCATTTT
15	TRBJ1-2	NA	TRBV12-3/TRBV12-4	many	CASSPRTGHYYGYTF	TGTGCCAGCAGCCCTCGCACGGGCCACTACTATGGCTACACCTTC
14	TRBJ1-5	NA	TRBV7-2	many	CASSLRMANQPQHF	TGTGCCAGCAGCTTAAGGATGGCAAATCAGCCCCAGCATTTT
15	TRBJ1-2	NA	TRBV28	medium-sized	CASSPVDTNNYGYTF	TGTGCCAGCAGCCCCGTGGACACCAATAACTATGGCTACACCTTC
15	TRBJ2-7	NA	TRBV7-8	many	CASSPGTAMNYEQYF	TGTGCCAGCAGTCCCGGGACCGCCATGAACTACGAGCAGTACTTC